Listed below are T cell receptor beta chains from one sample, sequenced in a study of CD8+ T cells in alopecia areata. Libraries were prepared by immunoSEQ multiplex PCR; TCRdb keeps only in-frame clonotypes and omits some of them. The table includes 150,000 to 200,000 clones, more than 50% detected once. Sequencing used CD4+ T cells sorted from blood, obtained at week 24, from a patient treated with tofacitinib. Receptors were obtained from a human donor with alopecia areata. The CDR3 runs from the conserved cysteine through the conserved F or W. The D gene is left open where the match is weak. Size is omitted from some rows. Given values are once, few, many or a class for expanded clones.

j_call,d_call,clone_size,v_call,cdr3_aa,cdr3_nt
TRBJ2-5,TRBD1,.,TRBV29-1,CSVRQGSGETQYF,TGCAGCGTAAGACAGGGGTCGGGAGAGACCCAGTACTTC
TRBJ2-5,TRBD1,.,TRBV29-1,CSVGGTGDRETQYF,TGCAGCGTTGGGGGGACAGGGGATCGAGAGACCCAGTACTTC
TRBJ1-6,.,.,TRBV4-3,CASSRKSGDSPLHF,TGCGCCAGCAGCCGGAAATCAGGGGACTCACCCCTCCACTTT
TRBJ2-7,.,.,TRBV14,CASSQGRPTIYEQYF,TGTGCCAGCAGCCAAGGTCGGCCGACGATCTACGAGCAGTACTTC
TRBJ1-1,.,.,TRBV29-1,CSGRKFTEAFF,TGCAGCGGAAGAAAGTTCACTGAAGCTTTCTTT
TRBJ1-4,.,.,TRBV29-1,CSVLRSSGTNEKLFF,TGCAGCGTCCTGCGGAGCTCGGGGACTAATGAAAAACTGTTTTTT
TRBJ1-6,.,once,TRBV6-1,CASSVNRVNGSPLHF,TGTGCCAGCAGTGTCAACAGGGTGAATGGATCACCCCTCCACTTT
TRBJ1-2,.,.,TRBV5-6,CASSHWTKEYGYTF,TGTGCCAGCAGCCACTGGACCAAGGAGTATGGCTACACCTTC
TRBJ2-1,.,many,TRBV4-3,CASSQDKALYSYNEQFF,TGCGCCAGCAGCCAAGATAAAGCGCTCTACTCCTACAATGAGCAGTTCTTC
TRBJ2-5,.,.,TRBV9,CASSPEEGNYWETQYF,TGTGCCAGCAGCCCCGAGGAGGGGAATTACTGGGAGACCCAGTACTTC
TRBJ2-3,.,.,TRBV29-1,CSVALISTDTQYF,TGCAGCGTTGCTTTAATTAGCACAGATACGCAGTATTTT
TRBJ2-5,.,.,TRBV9,CASSVGGYSQETQYF,TGTGCCAGCAGCGTAGGAGGGTATAGCCAAGAGACCCAGTACTTC
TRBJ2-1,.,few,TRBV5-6,CASSLDRVNEQFF,TGTGCCAGCAGCTTGGACAGAGTGAATGAGCAGTTCTTC
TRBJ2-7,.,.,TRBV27,CASSSFSYEQYF,TGTGCCAGCAGTTCATTCTCCTACGAGCAGTACTTC
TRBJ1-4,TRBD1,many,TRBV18,CASSPVQDRELFF,TGTGCCAGCTCACCCGTCCAGGACAGGGAACTGTTTTTT
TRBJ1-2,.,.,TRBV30,CAWSVRDGYTF,TGTGCCTGGAGTGTAAGGGATGGCTACACCTTC
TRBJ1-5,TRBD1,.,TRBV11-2,CASSPGTVPNQPQHF,TGTGCCAGCAGCCCGGGGACAGTACCGAATCAGCCCCAGCATTTT
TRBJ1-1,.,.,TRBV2,CASRGIEAFF,TGTGCCAGCAGGGGGATTGAAGCTTTCTTT
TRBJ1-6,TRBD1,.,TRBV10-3,CATADGGQGNNSPLHF,TGTGCCACTGCGGACGGGGGACAGGGAAACAATTCACCCCTCCACTTT
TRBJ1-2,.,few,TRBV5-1,CASSDRTSYGYTF,TGCGCCAGCAGCGACAGGACTTCCTATGGCTACACCTTC
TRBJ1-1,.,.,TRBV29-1,CSVRGLLNTEAFF,TGCAGCGTCCGGGGCCTACTGAACACTGAAGCTTTCTTT
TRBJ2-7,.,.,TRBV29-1,CSVEDSGQPYEQYF,TGCAGCGTTGAAGATTCGGGGCAACCCTACGAGCAGTACTTC
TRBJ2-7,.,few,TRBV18,CASSPGPMYEQYF,TGTGCCAGCTCACCGGGACCCATGTACGAGCAGTACTTC
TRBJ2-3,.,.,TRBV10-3,CAISDGLEDTQYF,TGTGCCATCAGTGACGGGTTGGAAGATACGCAGTATTTT
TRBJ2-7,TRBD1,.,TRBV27,CASSLRAGGEQYF,TGTGCCAGCAGTTTACGGGCAGGGGGCGAGCAGTACTTC
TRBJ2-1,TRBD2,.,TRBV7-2,CASSLSGVSYNEQFF,TGTGCCAGCAGCTTAAGCGGGGTGTCCTACAATGAGCAGTTCTTC
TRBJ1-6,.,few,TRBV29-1,CSVGDGDSPLHF,TGCAGCGTTGGGGACGGCGATTCACCCCTCCACTTT
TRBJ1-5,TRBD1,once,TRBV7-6,CASSLREGAAAQPQHF,TGTGCCAGCAGCTTACGGGAGGGGGCGGCCGCCCAGCCCCAGCATTTT
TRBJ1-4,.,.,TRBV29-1,CSVALGLKEKLFF,TGCAGCGTTGCCTTGGGGCTGAAGGAAAAACTGTTTTTT
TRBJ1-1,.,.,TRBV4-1,CASSQDPDTEAFF,TGCGCCAGCAGCCAAGATCCCGACACTGAAGCTTTCTTT
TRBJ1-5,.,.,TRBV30,CAWSGQGNQPQHF,TGTGCCTGGAGTGGGCAAGGGAATCAGCCCCAGCATTTT
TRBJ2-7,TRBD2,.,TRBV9,CASSVDTRGDYEQYF,TGTGCCAGCAGCGTAGATACGCGGGGGGACTACGAGCAGTACTTC
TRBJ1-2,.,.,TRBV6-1,CASSRRVRTF,TGTGCCAGCAGTCGCAGGGTTAGGACCTTC
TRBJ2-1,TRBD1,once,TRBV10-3,CAISEGQGAPNEQFF,TGTGCCATCAGTGAGGGACAGGGGGCTCCCAATGAGCAGTTCTTC
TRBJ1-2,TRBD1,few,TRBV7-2,CASSMQGGIYGYTF,TGTGCCAGCAGCATGCAGGGGGGGATCTATGGCTACACCTTC
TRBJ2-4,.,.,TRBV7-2,CASSPGGTKNIQYF,TGTGCCAGCAGTCCAGGGGGGACCAAAAACATTCAGTACTTC
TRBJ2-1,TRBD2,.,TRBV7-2,CASSLTSGGLNEQFF,TGTGCCAGCAGCTTGACTAGCGGGGGGCTTAATGAGCAGTTCTTC
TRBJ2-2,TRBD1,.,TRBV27,CASMSLGQVKGGELFF,TGTGCCAGCATGAGCTTGGGACAGGTCAAGGGCGGGGAGCTGTTTTTT
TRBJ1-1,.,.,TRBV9,CASSVVAWENTEAFF,TGTGCCAGCAGCGTAGTCGCCTGGGAGAACACTGAAGCTTTCTTT
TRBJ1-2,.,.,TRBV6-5,CASPSRRGYTF,TGTGCCAGCCCTTCACGGCGGGGCTACACCTTC
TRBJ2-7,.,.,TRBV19,CASSIPGITYEQYF,TGTGCCAGTAGTATTCCGGGGATTACCTACGAGCAGTACTTC
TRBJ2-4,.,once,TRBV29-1,CSVEDGTDIQYF,TGCAGCGTTGAAGATGGAACGGACATTCAGTACTTC
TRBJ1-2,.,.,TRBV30,CAWSKGSRGYTF,TGTGCCTGGAGTAAGGGGAGTCGTGGCTACACCTTC
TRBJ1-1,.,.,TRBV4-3,CASSQTVMNTEAFF,TGCGCCAGCAGCCAAACAGTCATGAACACTGAAGCTTTCTTT
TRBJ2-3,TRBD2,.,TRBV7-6,CASTPLSGGADTQYF,TGTGCCAGCACCCCCTTAAGTGGGGGGGCAGATACGCAGTATTTT
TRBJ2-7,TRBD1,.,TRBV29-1,CSVRQGPSEQYF,TGCAGCGTTAGACAGGGACCCTCCGAGCAGTACTTC
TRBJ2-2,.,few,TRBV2,CASSGGITNTGELFF,TGTGCCAGCAGTGGGGGGATAACGAACACCGGGGAGCTGTTTTTT
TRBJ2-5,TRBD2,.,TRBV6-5,CASSFSSGQETQYF,TGTGCCAGCAGTTTTTCTAGCGGCCAAGAGACCCAGTACTTC
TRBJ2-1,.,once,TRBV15,CATSEGRTTNEQFF,TGTGCCACCAGCGAGGGGAGGACTACTAATGAGCAGTTCTTC
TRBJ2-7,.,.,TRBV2,CASSEAGYEQYF,TGTGCCAGCAGTGAGGCAGGCTACGAGCAGTACTTC
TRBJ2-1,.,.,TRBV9,CASSGGNYNEQFF,TGTGCCAGCAGCGGGGGAAACTACAATGAGCAGTTCTTC
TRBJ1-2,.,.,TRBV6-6,CASSKTANYGYTF,TGTGCCAGCAGTAAGACAGCTAACTATGGCTACACCTTC
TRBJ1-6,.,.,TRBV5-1,CASSQTGVNSPLHF,TGCGCCAGCAGCCAAACGGGGGTTAATTCACCCCTCCACTTT
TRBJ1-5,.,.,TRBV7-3,CASSFFQPQHF,TGTGCCAGCAGCTTCTTTCAGCCCCAGCATTTT
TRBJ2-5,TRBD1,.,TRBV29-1,CSVTGQGRTQYF,TGCAGCGTTACTGGACAGGGACGGACCCAGTACTTC
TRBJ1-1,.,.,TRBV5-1,CASSLVTGGAEAFF,TGCGCCAGCAGCTTGGTCACCGGTGGAGCTGAAGCTTTCTTT